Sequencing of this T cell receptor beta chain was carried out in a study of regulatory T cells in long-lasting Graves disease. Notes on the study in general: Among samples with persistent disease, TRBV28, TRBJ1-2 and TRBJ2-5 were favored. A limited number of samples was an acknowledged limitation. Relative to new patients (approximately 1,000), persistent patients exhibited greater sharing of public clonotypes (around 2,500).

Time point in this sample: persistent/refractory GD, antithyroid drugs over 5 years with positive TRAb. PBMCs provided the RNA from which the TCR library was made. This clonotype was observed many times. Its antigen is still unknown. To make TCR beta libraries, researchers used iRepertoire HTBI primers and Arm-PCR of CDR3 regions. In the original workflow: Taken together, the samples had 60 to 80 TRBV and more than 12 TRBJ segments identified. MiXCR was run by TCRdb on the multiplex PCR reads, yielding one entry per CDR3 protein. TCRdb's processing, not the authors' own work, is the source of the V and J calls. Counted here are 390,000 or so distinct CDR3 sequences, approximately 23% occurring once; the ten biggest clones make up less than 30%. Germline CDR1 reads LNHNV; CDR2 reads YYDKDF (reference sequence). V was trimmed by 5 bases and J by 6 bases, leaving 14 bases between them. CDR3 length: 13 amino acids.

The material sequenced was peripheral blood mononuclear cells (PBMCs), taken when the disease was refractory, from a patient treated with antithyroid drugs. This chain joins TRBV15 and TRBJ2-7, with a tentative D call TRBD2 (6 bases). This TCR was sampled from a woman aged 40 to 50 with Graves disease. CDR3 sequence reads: CATSGRRAGEQYF. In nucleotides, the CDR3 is TGTGCCACCAGCGGCAGGAGGGCAGGCGAGCAGTACTTC.